This T cell receptor beta chain was obtained from a study of cytomegalovirus exposure and HLA in healthy donors. At the level of the study: There were tens of millions of unique TCRs (from HLA-typed donors) in an early data release. Study-wide points: In a later analysis, specific HLA alleles were associated with 15,000 to 20,000 TCR beta sequences at a 0.05 false discovery rate. The study recorded about 150 TCR beta chains that were cytomegalovirus-associated.

Each donor's status was that of a healthy bone marrow donor. A word on this clone: The target antigen is unknown.

This CDR3 is 15 amino acids long. V gave up 5 bases and J gave up 2 bases, with 15 bases separating them. Germline-derived CDR1 and CDR2 are SGHTS and YDEGEE. PCR was performed using 60 Vbeta and 13 Jbeta primers. Repertoires were generated with immunoSEQ multiplex PCR, while TCRdb's copy carries only in-frame clones and drops some. Here the sample spans some 150,000 clones, around 84% being singletons. The chain carries TRBV5-8 and TRBJ2-3; no firm D call. This TCR was sampled from a boy aged 2 to 9 in good health and CMV-seronegative. Sequencing input: PBMCs. The CDR3 here is CASSRGTYNTDTQYF. The CDR3 region has the DNA TGTGCCAGCAGTCGAGGCACCTATAACACAGATACGCAGTATTTT.